This TCR beta chain was documented in a study of technical replicates of blood from a handful of donors (dated by TCRdb to 2016 to 2017). V gives up 6 bases and J gives up 3 bases, and the segment between their germline ends measures 15 bases. According to the germline V gene, CDR1 reads MNHEY and CDR2 reads SVGAGI. Inclusive of the bounding cysteine and phenylalanine, the CDR3 is 15 residues long. The kept DNA is CDR3 alone, 45 bases in frame from the first base. The library was produced with the immunoSEQ multiplex PCR assay. Sourced from immuneACCESS, this table was stored by TCRdb with only in-frame sequences that have V and J called. A share of the clones is absent; for the studies checked, an unresolved V gene accounts for under half, and the remainder has no known explanation. In this sample the table shows about 80,000 clones, 95% to 98% of which occur a single time. Approximately 0.14% of the sample belongs to the ten largest clones.

With regard to this clone: This receptor's antigen is unknown. Base quality data are lacking; no much larger clone is found one base away.

Sample: T cells isolated from PBMCs. The V and J segments used are TRBV6-5 and TRBJ1-5, with no confident D gene call. This TCR came from a human donor in good health. The CDR3 corresponds to CASSRSGLVNQPQHF. Read as DNA, the sequence is TGTGCCAGCAGCAGATCAGGCTTAGTCAATCAGCCCCAGCATTTT.